This is a list of T cell receptor beta chains from one sample in a study of shared T cell receptors in the human thymus. TCRdb's table, derived via immunoSEQ multiplex PCR, lists solely in-frame clones and lacks some. Among hundreds of thousands of clones listed, 85% to 95% were seen once. What was sequenced was thymocytes. These receptors were collected from a human donor. Both conserved end residues are part of each CDR3. Each record gives: CDR3 DNA, CDR3 protein, V gene, D gene, J gene, clone size. The D gene is left open where the match is weak. Clone size is given for some rows only: seen once, a few or many times, or a class if the clone is expanded.

cdr3_nt: TGTGCCAGCAGTCTATCCGGGACAGAAAACTATGGCTACACCTTC; cdr3_aa: CASSLSGTENYGYTF; v_call: TRBV28; d_call: TRBD1; j_call: TRBJ1-2; clone_size: .
cdr3_nt: TGTGCCAGCAGGAGGACGGACAGGAGCTCCTACGAGCAGTACTTC; cdr3_aa: CASRRTDRSSYEQYF; v_call: TRBV28; d_call: TRBD1; j_call: TRBJ2-7; clone_size: .
cdr3_nt: TGCAGCGTCGCTCACCAATCCTACAATGAGCAGTTCTTC; cdr3_aa: CSVAHQSYNEQFF; v_call: TRBV29-1; d_call: .; j_call: TRBJ2-1; clone_size: .
cdr3_nt: TGTGCCAGCAGCTTTTACTCGCCACAGGGTGACTCTGGAAACACCATATATTTT; cdr3_aa: CASSFYSPQGDSGNTIYF; v_call: TRBV7-8; d_call: .; j_call: TRBJ1-3; clone_size: .
cdr3_nt: TGCAGTGCCACACCGTCCGCTGAAGCTTTCTTT; cdr3_aa: CSATPSAEAFF; v_call: TRBV20-1; d_call: .; j_call: TRBJ1-1; clone_size: .
cdr3_nt: TGTGCCAGCAGTTTAGCGGGTGAGCAGTTCTTC; cdr3_aa: CASSLAGEQFF; v_call: TRBV27; d_call: .; j_call: TRBJ2-1; clone_size: .
cdr3_nt: TGCAGCGTTGAGGGGGGGACTAGCGGGTCCTACAATGAGCAGTTCTTC; cdr3_aa: CSVEGGTSGSYNEQFF; v_call: TRBV29-1; d_call: TRBD2; j_call: TRBJ2-1; clone_size: .
cdr3_nt: TGCGCCAGCAGCCAATATTTCTGGGGGGAGGGAAACAATGAGCAGTTCTTC; cdr3_aa: CASSQYFWGEGNNEQFF; v_call: TRBV4-1; d_call: TRBD2; j_call: TRBJ2-1; clone_size: .
cdr3_nt: TGTGCCAGCAGCTTTGTTCCACAGCGGAACACTGAAGCTTTCTTT; cdr3_aa: CASSFVPQRNTEAFF; v_call: TRBV7-6; d_call: .; j_call: TRBJ1-1; clone_size: .
cdr3_nt: TGTGCCAGCAGCCGGACTAGCGGCGGCACCCAGTACTTC; cdr3_aa: CASSRTSGGTQYF; v_call: TRBV9; d_call: TRBD2; j_call: TRBJ2-5; clone_size: .
cdr3_nt: TGTGCCAGCAGTTTACCCGGGAAGGCGCCCTACGAGCAGTACTTC; cdr3_aa: CASSLPGKAPYEQYF; v_call: TRBV27; d_call: .; j_call: TRBJ2-7; clone_size: once
cdr3_nt: TGTGCCAGCAGTCGTTTGTCTATGGGGTACGAGCAGTACTTC; cdr3_aa: CASSRLSMGYEQYF; v_call: TRBV7-9; d_call: .; j_call: TRBJ2-7; clone_size: .
cdr3_nt: TGCGCCAGCAGCTTGTTACCCAGGGATACAAATCAGCCCCAGCATTTT; cdr3_aa: CASSLLPRDTNQPQHF; v_call: TRBV5-1; d_call: .; j_call: TRBJ1-5; clone_size: .
cdr3_nt: TGTGCCAGCGGTTGGGCCACAGAAATTAACACCGGGGAGCTGTTTTTT; cdr3_aa: CASGWATEINTGELFF; v_call: TRBV27; d_call: .; j_call: TRBJ2-2; clone_size: .
cdr3_nt: TGCGCCAGCAGCCTCTGGACAGAACATATCTACGAGCAGTACTTC; cdr3_aa: CASSLWTEHIYEQYF; v_call: TRBV5-1; d_call: .; j_call: TRBJ2-7; clone_size: .
cdr3_nt: TGTGCCAGCAGTTTCGGGGCCGTTAGTGGCTATGGCTACACCTTC; cdr3_aa: CASSFGAVSGYGYTF; v_call: TRBV28; d_call: .; j_call: TRBJ1-2; clone_size: .
cdr3_nt: TGCAGTGCCGACTACGAGCAGTACTTC; cdr3_aa: CSADYEQYF; v_call: TRBV20-1; d_call: .; j_call: TRBJ2-7; clone_size: .
cdr3_nt: TGTGCCAGCAGTCTTCACCGGGACAGTGATCTCCCCAATCAGCCCCAGCATTTT; cdr3_aa: CASSLHRDSDLPNQPQHF; v_call: TRBV28; d_call: TRBD1; j_call: TRBJ1-5; clone_size: .
cdr3_nt: TGTGCCAGCAGCCTCAGGACAGGTCGAACTACGAGCAAATACTTC; cdr3_aa: CASSLRTGRTTSKYF; v_call: TRBV28; d_call: TRBD1; j_call: TRBJ2-7; clone_size: .
cdr3_nt: TGTGCCAGCAGCACCAGGGGGCGCGAGCGAAATCAGCCCCAGCATTTT; cdr3_aa: CASSTRGRERNQPQHF; v_call: TRBV2; d_call: TRBD1; j_call: TRBJ1-5; clone_size: .
cdr3_nt: TGTGCCAGCAGCTTACGCACCACTGGAAACACCATATATTTT; cdr3_aa: CASSLRTTGNTIYF; v_call: TRBV7-9; d_call: .; j_call: TRBJ1-3; clone_size: .
cdr3_nt: TGTGCCAGCAGTGACTCAGAAGCGGGAGGGGCAGATACGCAGTATTTT; cdr3_aa: CASSDSEAGGADTQYF; v_call: TRBV6-4; d_call: TRBD2; j_call: TRBJ2-3; clone_size: few
cdr3_nt: TGTGCCACCAGGGGACACTGCGATCCGAATAGCAATCAGCCCCAGCATTTT; cdr3_aa: CATRGHCDPNSNQPQHF; v_call: TRBV10-3; d_call: .; j_call: TRBJ1-5; clone_size: .
cdr3_nt: TGCGCCAGCAGCCCAAACCGGGACAGGGGGCGCACAGATACGCAGTATTTT; cdr3_aa: CASSPNRDRGRTDTQYF; v_call: TRBV5-1; d_call: TRBD1; j_call: TRBJ2-3; clone_size: .
cdr3_nt: TGCGCCAGCAGCTTGGGGGGACTAGCGGGAGCCTTGAGTGAGCAGTTCTTC; cdr3_aa: CASSLGGLAGALSEQFF; v_call: TRBV5-1; d_call: TRBD2; j_call: TRBJ2-1; clone_size: .
cdr3_nt: TGTGCCAGCTCACGACCGGGACTAGCGGCGAACACCGGGGAGCTGTTTTTT; cdr3_aa: CASSRPGLAANTGELFF; v_call: TRBV18; d_call: TRBD2; j_call: TRBJ2-2; clone_size: .
cdr3_nt: TGTGCCAGCAGCTCAGACAGGGGAGAGAATGGCTACACCTTC; cdr3_aa: CASSSDRGENGYTF; v_call: TRBV7-9; d_call: TRBD1; j_call: TRBJ1-2; clone_size: .
cdr3_nt: TGTGCCAGTAGTCTGCACAGGACCGGCAATCAGCCCCAGCATTTT; cdr3_aa: CASSLHRTGNQPQHF; v_call: TRBV19; d_call: .; j_call: TRBJ1-5; clone_size: .
cdr3_nt: TGTGCCAGCAGTACCCCCGGAGGGGAGCAGTACTTC; cdr3_aa: CASSTPGGEQYF; v_call: TRBV27; d_call: .; j_call: TRBJ2-7; clone_size: .
cdr3_nt: TGTGCCAGCAGCTTAAACTCAGCGCATGAATGCAATGAGCAGTTCTTC; cdr3_aa: CASSLNSAHECNEQFF; v_call: TRBV7-3; d_call: .; j_call: TRBJ2-1; clone_size: .
cdr3_nt: TGTGCCAGCACCCCACCGGGACAGGGTTCTTCGGGGGAGCTGTTTTTT; cdr3_aa: CASTPPGQGSSGELFF; v_call: TRBV5-4; d_call: TRBD1; j_call: TRBJ2-2; clone_size: .
cdr3_nt: TGCGCCAGCAGCTCCGGGAGGTCCGGGTTTGGAAACACCATATATTTT; cdr3_aa: CASSSGRSGFGNTIYF; v_call: TRBV5-1; d_call: .; j_call: TRBJ1-3; clone_size: once
cdr3_nt: TGTGCCAGCAGCTTGGGACTAGCGGGAGGAAACGGGGAGCTGTTTTTT; cdr3_aa: CASSLGLAGGNGELFF; v_call: TRBV13; d_call: TRBD2; j_call: TRBJ2-2; clone_size: .
cdr3_nt: TGTGCCAGCAGCCAAGGGCATCAAGCGGGAGTATCCTACGAGCAGTACTTC; cdr3_aa: CASSQGHQAGVSYEQYF; v_call: TRBV14; d_call: TRBD2; j_call: TRBJ2-7; clone_size: .
cdr3_nt: TGCGCCAGCAGCTTGACCCGTTTACAGGGTTCCCATGGCTACACCTTC; cdr3_aa: CASSLTRLQGSHGYTF; v_call: TRBV5-1; d_call: .; j_call: TRBJ1-2; clone_size: once
cdr3_nt: TGTGCCAGCAGTGAATTGGGGGGACTAGTTATCTATGAGCAGTTCTTC; cdr3_aa: CASSELGGLVIYEQFF; v_call: TRBV2; d_call: TRBD2; j_call: TRBJ2-1; clone_size: .
cdr3_nt: TGTGCTAGTGGTTTAGATAGCGGGCCCTACAATGAGCAGTTCTTC; cdr3_aa: CASGLDSGPYNEQFF; v_call: TRBV12-5; d_call: TRBD2; j_call: TRBJ2-1; clone_size: .
cdr3_nt: TGTGCCAGCAGTCTTCTCCAGGGTACCTACGAGCAGTACTTC; cdr3_aa: CASSLLQGTYEQYF; v_call: TRBV28; d_call: .; j_call: TRBJ2-7; clone_size: .
cdr3_nt: TGCGCCAGCAGAGAGACATTAAAAGCGGGCACAGATACGCAGTATTTT; cdr3_aa: CASRETLKAGTDTQYF; v_call: TRBV10-2; d_call: .; j_call: TRBJ2-3; clone_size: .
cdr3_nt: TGTGCCAGCACCTCCAAGGAGGTAAATGTCTCTGGGGCCAACGTCCTGACTTTC; cdr3_aa: CASTSKEVNVSGANVLTF; v_call: TRBV11-2; d_call: .; j_call: TRBJ2-6; clone_size: .
cdr3_nt: TGTGCCAGCAGACTAGCGGGAGAGAACACCGGGGAGCTGTTTTTT; cdr3_aa: CASRLAGENTGELFF; v_call: TRBV9; d_call: TRBD2; j_call: TRBJ2-2; clone_size: .
cdr3_nt: TGTGCCAGCAGTGACGGTGGGGGAAAGGGCAATCAGCCCCAGCATTTT; cdr3_aa: CASSDGGGKGNQPQHF; v_call: TRBV25-1; d_call: .; j_call: TRBJ1-5; clone_size: .
cdr3_nt: TGTGCCAGCAGTTCCTCAACCGGACAGGGAGACAATGAGCAGTTCTTC; cdr3_aa: CASSSSTGQGDNEQFF; v_call: TRBV27; d_call: TRBD1; j_call: TRBJ2-1; clone_size: .
cdr3_nt: TGTGCCAGCAGCGTACGGGGGGACGAGCAGTACTTC; cdr3_aa: CASSVRGDEQYF; v_call: TRBV9; d_call: TRBD2; j_call: TRBJ2-7; clone_size: .
cdr3_nt: TGTGCCAGCTCAGGGAGAAATAGCAATCAGCCCCAGCATTTT; cdr3_aa: CASSGRNSNQPQHF; v_call: TRBV28; d_call: .; j_call: TRBJ1-5; clone_size: .